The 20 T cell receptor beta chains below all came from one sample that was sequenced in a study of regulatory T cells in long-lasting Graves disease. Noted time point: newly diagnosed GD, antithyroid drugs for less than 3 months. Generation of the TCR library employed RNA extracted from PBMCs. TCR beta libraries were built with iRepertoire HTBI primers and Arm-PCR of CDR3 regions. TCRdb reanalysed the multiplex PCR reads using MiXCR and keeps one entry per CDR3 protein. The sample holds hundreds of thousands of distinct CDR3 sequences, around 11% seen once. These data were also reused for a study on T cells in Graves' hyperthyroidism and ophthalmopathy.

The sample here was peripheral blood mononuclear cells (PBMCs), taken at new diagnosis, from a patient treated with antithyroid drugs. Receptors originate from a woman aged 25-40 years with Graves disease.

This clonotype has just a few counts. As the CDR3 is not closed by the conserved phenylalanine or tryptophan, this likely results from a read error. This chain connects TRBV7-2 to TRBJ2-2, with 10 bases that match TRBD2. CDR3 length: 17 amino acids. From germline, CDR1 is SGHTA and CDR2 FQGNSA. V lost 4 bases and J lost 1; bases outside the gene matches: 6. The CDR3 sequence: CASSSKLAGMNTGELFL. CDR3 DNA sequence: TGTGCCAGCAGCTCTAAACTAGCGGGAATGAACACCGGGGAGCTGTTTCTT.

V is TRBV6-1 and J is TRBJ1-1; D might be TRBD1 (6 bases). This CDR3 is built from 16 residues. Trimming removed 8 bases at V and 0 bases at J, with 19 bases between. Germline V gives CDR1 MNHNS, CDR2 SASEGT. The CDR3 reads CASGKTGGTVNTEAFF. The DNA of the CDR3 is TGTGCCAGCGGGAAAACGGGGGGCACAGTGAACACTGAAGCTTTCTTT.

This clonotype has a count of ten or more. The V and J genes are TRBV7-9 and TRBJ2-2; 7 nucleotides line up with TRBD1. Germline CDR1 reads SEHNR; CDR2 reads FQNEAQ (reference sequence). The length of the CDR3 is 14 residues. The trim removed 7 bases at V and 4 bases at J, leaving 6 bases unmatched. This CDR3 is CASNEGQSTGELFF. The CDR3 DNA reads TGTGCCAGCAACGAGGGACAGAGCACCGGGGAGCTGTTTTTT.

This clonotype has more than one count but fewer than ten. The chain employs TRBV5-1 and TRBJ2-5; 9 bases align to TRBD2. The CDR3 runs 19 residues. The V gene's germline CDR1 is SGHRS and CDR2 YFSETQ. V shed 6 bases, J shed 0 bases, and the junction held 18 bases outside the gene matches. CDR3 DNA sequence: TGCGCCAGCAATGGGGTCAGAAGGACTAGCGACAAGTACCAAGAGACCCAGTACTTC. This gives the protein CASNGVRRTSDKYQETQYF.

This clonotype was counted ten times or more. CDR3 bases: TGTGCCAGCAGTTTAAGGGCTAGCAATCAGCCCCAGCATTTT. This gives the protein CASSLRASNQPQHF. The chain links TRBV27 to TRBJ1-5; no clear D. The CDR3 extends over 14 amino acids. V was pared by 2 bases and J by 0 bases, with 5 bases between. Germline V CDR1 and CDR2: MNHEY, SMNVEV (reference sequence).

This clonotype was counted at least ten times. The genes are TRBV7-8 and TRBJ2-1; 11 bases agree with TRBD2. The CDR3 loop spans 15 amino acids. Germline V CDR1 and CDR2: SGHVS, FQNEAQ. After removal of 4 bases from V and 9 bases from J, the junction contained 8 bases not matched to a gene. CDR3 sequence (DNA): TGTGCCAGCAGCTCTCGTAGCGGGAGGGCCAGTGAGCAGTTCTTC. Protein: CASSSRSGRASEQFF.

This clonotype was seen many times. Here the CDR3 DNA reads TGTGCCAGCAGTTACTCGGAGATCGCCCCGGAACTGTTTTTT. The encoded protein is CASSYSEIAPELFF. V and J are TRBV6-2 or TRBV6-3 and TRBJ1-4; D uncertain. CDR1 is MNHEY and CDR2 is SVGEGT in the germline V gene. Trimming took 0 bases from V and 12 from J, leaving 14 bases between them. The CDR3 has 14 residues.

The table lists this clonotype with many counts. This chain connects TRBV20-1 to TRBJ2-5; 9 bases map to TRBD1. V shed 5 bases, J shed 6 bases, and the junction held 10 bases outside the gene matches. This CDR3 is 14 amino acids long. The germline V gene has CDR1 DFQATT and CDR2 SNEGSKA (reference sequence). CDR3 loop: CSAGSGQGMKTQYF. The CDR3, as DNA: TGCAGTGCTGGGAGCGGACAGGGGATGAAGACCCAGTACTTC.

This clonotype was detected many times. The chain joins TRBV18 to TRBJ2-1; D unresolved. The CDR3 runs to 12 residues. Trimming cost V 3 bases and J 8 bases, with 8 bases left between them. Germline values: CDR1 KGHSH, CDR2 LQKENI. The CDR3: CASSPSLDEQFF. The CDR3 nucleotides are TGTGCCAGCTCACCTTCTCTTGATGAGCAGTTCTTC.

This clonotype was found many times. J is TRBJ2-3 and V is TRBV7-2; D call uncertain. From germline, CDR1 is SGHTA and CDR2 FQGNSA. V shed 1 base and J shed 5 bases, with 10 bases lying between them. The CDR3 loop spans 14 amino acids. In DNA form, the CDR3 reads TGTGCCAGCAGCTTAGTCGTCCGCGGAGATACGCAGTATTTT. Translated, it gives CASSLVVRGDTQYF.

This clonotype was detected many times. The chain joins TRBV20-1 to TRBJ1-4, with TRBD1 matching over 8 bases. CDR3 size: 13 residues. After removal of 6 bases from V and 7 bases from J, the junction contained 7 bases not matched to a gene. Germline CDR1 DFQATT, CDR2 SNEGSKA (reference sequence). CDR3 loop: CSAHDRGGEKLFF. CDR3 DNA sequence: TGCAGTGCCCACGACAGGGGCGGTGAAAAACTGTTTTTT.

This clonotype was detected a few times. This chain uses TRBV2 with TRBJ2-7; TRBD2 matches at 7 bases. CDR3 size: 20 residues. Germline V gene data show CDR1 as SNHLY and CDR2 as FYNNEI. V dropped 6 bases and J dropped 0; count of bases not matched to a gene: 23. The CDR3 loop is CASSLRGGSGVSPTSYEQYF. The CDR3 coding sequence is TGTGCCAGCAGCCTCCGTGGGGGAAGCGGGGTCTCCCCTACCTCCTACGAGCAGTACTTC.

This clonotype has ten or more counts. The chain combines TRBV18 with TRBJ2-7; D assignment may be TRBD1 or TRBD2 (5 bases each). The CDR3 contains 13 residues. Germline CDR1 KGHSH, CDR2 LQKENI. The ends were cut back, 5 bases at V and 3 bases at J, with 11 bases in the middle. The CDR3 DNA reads TGTGCCAGCTCAGGGGCAGGACTCTACGAGCAGTACTTC. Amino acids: CASSGAGLYEQYF.

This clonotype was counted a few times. In DNA form, the CDR3 reads TGTGCCAGCAGCTTAGGTTATAGCGGGAGACCTAGCACAGATACGCAGTATTTT. Protein: CASSLGYSGRPSTDTQYF. The J gene is TRBJ2-3, the V gene TRBV7-9; TRBD2 agrees at 9 bases. The germline V gene encodes CDR1 SEHNR and CDR2 FQNEAQ (reference sequence). V gave up 1 base and J gave up 0 bases; unmatched junction bases: 8. CDR3 length: 18 residues.

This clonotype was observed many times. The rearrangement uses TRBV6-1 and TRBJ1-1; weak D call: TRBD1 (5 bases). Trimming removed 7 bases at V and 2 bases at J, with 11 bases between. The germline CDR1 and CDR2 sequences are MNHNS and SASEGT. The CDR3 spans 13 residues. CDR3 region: CASTWTTNTEAFF. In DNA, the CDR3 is TGTGCCAGCACTTGGACAACAAACACTGAAGCTTTCTTT.

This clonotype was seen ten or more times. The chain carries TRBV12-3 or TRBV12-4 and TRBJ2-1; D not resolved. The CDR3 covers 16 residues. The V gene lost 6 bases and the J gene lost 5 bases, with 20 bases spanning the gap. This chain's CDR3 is CASSRPAARIDNEQFF. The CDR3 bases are TGTGCCAGCAGCCGCCCCGCGGCCCGGATCGACAATGAGCAGTTCTTC.

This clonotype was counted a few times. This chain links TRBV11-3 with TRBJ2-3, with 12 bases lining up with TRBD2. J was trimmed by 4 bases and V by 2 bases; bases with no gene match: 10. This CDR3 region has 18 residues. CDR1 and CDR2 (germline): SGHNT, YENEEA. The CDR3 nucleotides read TGTGCCAGCAGCTTAAGCCTCCTAGCGGGAGGGCCGGCAGATACGCAGTATTTT. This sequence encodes CASSLSLLAGGPADTQYF.

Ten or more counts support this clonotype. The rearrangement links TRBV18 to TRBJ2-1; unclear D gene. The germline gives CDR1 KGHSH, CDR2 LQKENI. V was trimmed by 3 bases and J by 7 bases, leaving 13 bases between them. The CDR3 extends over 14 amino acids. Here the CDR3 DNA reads TGTGCCAGCTCACCCGTCCCCCAGTGGAATGAGCAGTTCTTC. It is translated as CASSPVPQWNEQFF.

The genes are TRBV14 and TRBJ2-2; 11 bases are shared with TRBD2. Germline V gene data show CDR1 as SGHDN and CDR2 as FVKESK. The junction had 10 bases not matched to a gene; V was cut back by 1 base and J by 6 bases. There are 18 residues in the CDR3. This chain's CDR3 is CASSQALLAGGGAGELFF. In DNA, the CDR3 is TGTGCCAGCAGCCAAGCCCTCCTAGCGGGAGGCGGCGCCGGGGAGCTGTTTTTT.

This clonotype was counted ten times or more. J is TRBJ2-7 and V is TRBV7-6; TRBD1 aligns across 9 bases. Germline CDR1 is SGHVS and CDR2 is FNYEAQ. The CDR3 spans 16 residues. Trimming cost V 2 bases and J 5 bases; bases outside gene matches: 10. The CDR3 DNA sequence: TGTGCCAGCAGCTTAAGTTTCGGGACAGGGTCCCACGAGCAGTACTTC. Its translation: CASSLSFGTGSHEQYF.